A single sample gave rise to the 22 T cell receptor beta chains below, sequenced in a study of T cell clonotyping in hematopoietic cell transplantation. The protocol was immunoSEQ multiplex PCR, while the TCRdb copy is restricted to in-frame clones and leaves out a portion. The data contain about 9,500 clones, 93% of them singletons. Sequences were derived from PBMCs, sampled 100 days after allogeneic stem cell transplant. The receptors come from a male patient between 45 and 60 years old who had an allogeneic stem cell transplant from a related donor, so T cells may come from the graft donor. Some clones in this sample may be carry-over from other donors' samples.

V and J are TRBV7-3 and TRBJ1-4; no definite D call. With 5 bases removed from V and 3 bases from J, the gap between germline ends came to 7 bases. This CDR3 contains 13 residues. Per germline, CDR1 SGHTA and CDR2 FQGTGA. The DNA of the CDR3 is TGTGCCAGCAGCAGGGCCCCTAATGAAAAACTGTTTTTT. This codes for CASSRAPNEKLFF. The whole variable domain, filled in from reference TRBV7-3 and TRBJ1-4, reads GAGVSQTPSNKVTEKGKYVELRCDPISGHTALYWYRQSLGQGPEFLIYFQGTGAADDSGLPNDRFFAVRPEGSVSTLKIQRTERGDSAVYLCASSRAPNEKLFFGSGTQLSVL.

The V and J genes are TRBV28 and TRBJ2-7; D might be TRBD2 (6 bases). Germline assignment: CDR1 MDHEN and CDR2 SYDVKM. The V gene lost 5 bases and the J gene lost 7 bases, with 18 bases spanning the gap. The CDR3 runs 14 residues. As DNA, the CDR3 is TGTGCCAGCAGTCCTCTACTGGGGGGAGTGGAGCAGTACTTC. Amino acids: CASSPLLGGVEQYF.

The chain carries TRBV2 and TRBJ2-7; the D gene could be TRBD1 or TRBD2 (6 bases each). The CDR3 consists of 17 residues. The V end was cut by 4 bases, the J end by 6 bases, with 25 bases between. Germline lookup yields CDR1 SNHLY and CDR2 FYNNEI. In DNA, the CDR3 is TGTGCCAGCAGTGGGGGGGCCCCAGGTACTGTGCTGGGCGAGCAGTACTTC. Protein: CASSGGAPGTVLGEQYF.

For this clone: Other DNA sequences from this sample encode an identical CDR3 as well. V usage is TRBV11-3 and J usage is TRBJ2-7; no definite D call. The CDR3 is 13 amino acids. V was trimmed by 1 base and J by 3 bases, leaving 7 bases between them. The germline V gene has CDR1 SGHNT and CDR2 YENEEA. CDR3 sequence (DNA): TGTGCCAGCAGCTTAGTCCCCAGCTACGAGCAGTACTTC. This gives the protein CASSLVPSYEQYF.

The chain employs TRBV19 and TRBJ2-7; tentative D call: TRBD2 (5 bases). This CDR3 is 14 amino acids long. V gave up 6 bases and J gave up 0 bases, with 12 bases separating them. Germline V CDR1 and CDR2: LNHDA, SQIVND (reference sequence). The CDR3 is CASSERVSSYEQYF. CDR3 sequence (DNA): TGTGCCAGTAGCGAGAGGGTTTCCTCCTACGAGCAGTACTTC.

The V gene is TRBV5-6, the J gene TRBJ2-1; 8 positions agree with TRBD2. CDR1 SGHDT and CDR2 YYEEEE come from the germline V gene. The CDR3 runs 13 residues. V gave up 2 bases and J gave up 10 bases; unmatched junction bases: 5. CDR3 residues: CASSLRTSYEQFF. CDR3 nucleotides: TGTGCCAGCAGCTTAAGGACTAGCTACGAGCAGTTCTTC.

This rearrangement joins TRBV19 to TRBJ1-1; the match to TRBD1 covers 7 bases. There are 17 residues in the CDR3. The J segment lost 3 bases and the V segment lost 3 bases, leaving 13 bases of the junction unmatched. The V gene's germline CDR1 is LNHDA and CDR2 SQIVND (reference sequence). The CDR3 DNA sequence: TGTGCCAGTAGTATTAGGGGGCGGGCAGGGAGAGACACTGAAGCTTTCTTT. Encoded protein: CASSIRGRAGRDTEAFF.

The V and J genes are TRBV7-2 and TRBJ2-3, with 8 bases aligning to TRBD2. CDR1 and CDR2 from the germline V gene are SGHTA and FQGNSA. The CDR3 has 15 residues. With V trimmed by 5 bases and J by 0 bases, 4 bases remained unmatched. The CDR3 DNA is TGTGCCAGCAGCACCCGACTAGCGAGCACAGATACGCAGTATTTT. Its protein product is CASSTRLASTDTQYF.

The chain links TRBV7-9 to TRBJ2-5; D is unresolved. The CDR3 sequence is 13 residues long. Germline V gene sequence: CDR1 SEHNR, CDR2 FQNEAQ (reference sequence). The V and J ends lost 8 bases and 2 bases respectively, with 12 bases between them. The CDR3 DNA follows: TGTGCCAGCCACCTTGACTTACAAGAGACCCAGTACTTC. This translates into CASHLDLQETQYF.

V gene TRBV29-1 combines with J gene TRBJ2-1; D not certain. The CDR3 runs 13 residues. Germline CDR1 and CDR2: SQVTM and ANQGSEA. Trimming pared 7 bases from V and 8 bases from J, leaving 18 bases between. CDR3 in DNA: TGCAGCGCCCTCGGTCGGTCGGTGCATGAGCAGTTCTTC. Its translation is CSALGRSVHEQFF.

The chain combines TRBV28 with TRBJ1-2, with D hard to call. Between the trimmed V and J ends, which lost 8 bases and 4 bases, there was a span of 17 bases. Germline values: CDR1 MDHEN, CDR2 SYDVKM. The CDR3 runs 14 residues. The CDR3 DNA reads TGTGCCAGCCCCGCACTCACCTTTCTCTATGGCTACACCTTC. This encodes CASPALTFLYGYTF.

The V call is TRBV6-5, the J call TRBJ1-1; D ambiguous. Per the germline V gene, CDR1 is MNHEY and CDR2 is SVGAGI. This CDR3 region has 16 residues. Trimming removed 2 bases from V and 1 base from J, with 14 bases in between. In nucleotides, the CDR3 is TGTGCCAGCAGTTACCTCGGACCGGGAGGGAACACTGAAGCTTTCTTT. Its translation: CASSYLGPGGNTEAFF.

The chain links TRBV2 to TRBJ1-5; D not certain. The germline V and J ends were trimmed by 2 bases and 2 bases, with 13 bases remaining between them. The germline CDR1 and CDR2 sequences are SNHLY and FYNNEI. The CDR3 length is 16 residues. DNA for the CDR3: TGTGCCAGCAGTGAACCGGAGCTTAGTGGCAATCAGCCCCAGCATTTT. Protein sequence: CASSEPELSGNQPQHF. Looking up the rest from reference TRBV2 and TRBJ1-5 gives the full variable domain: EPEVTQTPSHQVTQMGQEVILRCVPISNHLYFYWYRQILGQKVEFLVSFYNNEISEKSEIFDDQFSVERPDGSNFTLKIRSTKLEDSAMYFCASSEPELSGNQPQHFGDGTRLSIL.

This chain links TRBV28 with TRBJ1-4, with 9 bases matching TRBD1. In germline, CDR1 is MDHEN, CDR2 SYDVKM. The CDR3 totals 16 residues. Trimming removed 5 bases from V and 7 bases from J; junction bases left unmatched: 11. The CDR3 reads CASSPGRTGVFEKLFF. The CDR3 region has the DNA TGTGCCAGCAGTCCAGGCCGGACAGGGGTTTTTGAAAAACTGTTTTTT.

Points on this clone: A read error is possible here, since a much larger clone lies one base away. Additional DNA sequences in this sample encode the identical CDR3. The CDR3 region has the DNA TGTGCCAGCAGCGTAGCAGACCATCTTAGCGAAAAACTGTTTTTT. Translation gives CASSVADHLSEKLFF. V is TRBV9 and J is TRBJ1-4, with D unresolved. Per germline, CDR1 SGDLS and CDR2 YYNGEE. The CDR3 spans 15 residues. The ends were cut back, 0 bases at V and 8 bases at J, with 14 bases in the middle.

The chain couples TRBV9 to TRBJ2-3; D possibly corresponds to TRBD2 (7 bases). This CDR3 is 18 amino acids long. V lost 4 bases to trimming and J lost 0 bases, with 21 bases between them. From germline, CDR1 is SGDLS and CDR2 YYNGEE. CDR3 region: CASSPGGGGILSTDTQYF. CDR3 DNA: TGTGCCAGCAGCCCCGGAGGGGGGGGGATTTTAAGCACAGATACGCAGTATTTT.

The chain carries TRBV11-2 and TRBJ1-1; tentative D call: TRBD1 (5 bases). CDR3 length: 13 residues. Germline V gives CDR1 SGHAT, CDR2 FQNNGV. Trimming stripped 0 bases from V and 6 bases from J, with 8 bases between. CDR3 loop: CASSLDWGSEAFF. CDR3 DNA sequence: TGTGCCAGCAGCTTAGATTGGGGGTCTGAAGCTTTCTTT.

J is TRBJ2-7 and V is TRBV7-8; 8 bases match TRBD1. CDR1 and CDR2 (germline): SGHVS, FQNEAQ. The J segment lost 0 bases and the V segment lost 5 bases, leaving 6 bases of the junction unmatched. The CDR3 covers 15 residues. Here the CDR3 reads CASSTGTGNSYEQYF. The CDR3 DNA follows: TGTGCCAGCAGCACCGGGACAGGCAACTCCTACGAGCAGTACTTC.

V is TRBV19 and J is TRBJ2-3; D unresolved. The CDR3 covers 12 residues. V gave up 10 bases and J gave up 2 bases, with 10 bases separating them. The germline CDR1 and CDR2 sequences are LNHDA and SQIVND (reference sequence). The CDR3 loop is CAIQVSTDTQYF. As DNA, the CDR3 is TGTGCCATTCAGGTCTCCACAGATACGCAGTATTTT. The complete variable domain, with remaining parts taken from reference TRBV19 and TRBJ2-3, reads DGGITQSPKYLFRKEGQNVTLSCEQNLNHDAMYWYRQDPGQGLRLIYYSQIVNDFQKGDIAEGYSVSREKKESFPLTVTSAQKNPTAFYLCAIQVSTDTQYFGPGTRLTVL.

The rearrangement joins TRBV2 to TRBJ1-2, with 8 bases aligning to TRBD1. This CDR3 comprises 13 residues. Trimming cost V 1 base and J 8 bases; bases outside gene matches: 3. Germline CDR1 reads SNHLY; CDR2 reads FYNNEI. The DNA of the CDR3 is TGTGCCAGCAGTGAAGGGACAGGGTTCGGCTACACCTTC. As protein: CASSEGTGFGYTF.

The chain joins TRBV6-5 to TRBJ1-5; D gene unclear. Germline assignment: CDR1 MNHEY and CDR2 SVGAGI. CDR3 length: 13 residues. The V gene lost 6 bases and the J gene lost 4 bases, with 10 bases spanning the gap. As DNA, the CDR3 is TGTGCCAGCAGAGCGGCAGGTAATCAGCCCCAGCATTTT. Protein sequence: CASRAAGNQPQHF.

The rearrangement links TRBV28 to TRBJ2-7; the match to TRBD1 covers 9 bases. Germline V gene data show CDR1 as MDHEN and CDR2 as SYDVKM. The CDR3 totals 15 residues. Germline trimming cut 5 bases from V and 5 bases from J; bases unmatched to any gene: 10. CDR3 DNA: TGTGCCAGCAGTCCCCTGGGACAGGGTCCCCACGAGCAGTACTTC. Translating gives CASSPLGQGPHEQYF.